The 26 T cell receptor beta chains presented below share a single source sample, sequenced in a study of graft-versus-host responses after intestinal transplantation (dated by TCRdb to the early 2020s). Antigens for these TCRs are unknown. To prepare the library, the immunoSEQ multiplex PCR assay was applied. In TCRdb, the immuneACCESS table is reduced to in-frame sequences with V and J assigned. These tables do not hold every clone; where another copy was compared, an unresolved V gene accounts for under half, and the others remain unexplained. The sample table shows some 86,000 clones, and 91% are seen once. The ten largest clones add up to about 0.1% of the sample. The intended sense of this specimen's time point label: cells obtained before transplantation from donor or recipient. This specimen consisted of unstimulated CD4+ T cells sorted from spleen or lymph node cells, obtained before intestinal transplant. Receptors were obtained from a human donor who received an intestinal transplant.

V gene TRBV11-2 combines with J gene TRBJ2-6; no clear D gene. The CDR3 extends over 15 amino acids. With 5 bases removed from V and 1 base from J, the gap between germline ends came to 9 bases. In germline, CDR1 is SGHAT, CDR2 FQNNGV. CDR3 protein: CASSLTSSGANVLTF. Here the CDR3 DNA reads TGTGCCAGCAGCCTTACTTCATCTGGGGCCAACGTCCTGACTTTC. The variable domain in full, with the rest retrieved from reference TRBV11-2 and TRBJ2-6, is EAGVAQSPRYKIIEKRQSVAFWCNPISGHATLYWYQQILGQGPKLLIQFQNNGVVDDSQLPKDRFSAERLKGVDSTLKIQPAKLEDSAVYLCASSLTSSGANVLTFGAGSRLTVL.

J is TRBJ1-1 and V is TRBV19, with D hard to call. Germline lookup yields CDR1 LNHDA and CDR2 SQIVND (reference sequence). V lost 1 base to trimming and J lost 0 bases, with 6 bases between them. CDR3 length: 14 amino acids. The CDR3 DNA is TGTGCCAGTAGTATAGTCGGGATGAACACTGAAGCTTTCTTT. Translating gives CASSIVGMNTEAFF.

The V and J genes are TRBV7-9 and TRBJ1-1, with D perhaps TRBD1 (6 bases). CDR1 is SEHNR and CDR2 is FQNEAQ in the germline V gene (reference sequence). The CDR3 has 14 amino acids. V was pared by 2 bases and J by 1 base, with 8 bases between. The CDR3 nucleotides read TGTGCCAGCAGCTTAACGGGACAGAACACTGAAGCTTTCTTT. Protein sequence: CASSLTGQNTEAFF.

This chain's CDR3 is CASPNYSNEKLFF. CDR3 in DNA: TGTGCCAGCCCGAATTACAGTAATGAAAAACTGTTTTTT. The chain recombines TRBV2 with TRBJ1-4; unclear D gene. CDR3 size: 13 residues. The V end was cut by 8 bases, the J end by 4 bases, with 11 bases between. Germline assignment: CDR1 SNHLY and CDR2 FYNNEI.

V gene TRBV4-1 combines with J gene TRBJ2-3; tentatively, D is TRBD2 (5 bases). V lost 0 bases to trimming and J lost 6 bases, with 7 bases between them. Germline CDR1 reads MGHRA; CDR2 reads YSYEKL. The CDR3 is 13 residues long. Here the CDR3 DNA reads TGCGCCAGCAGCCAAGATACGGGGGATACGCAGTATTTT. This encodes CASSQDTGDTQYF.

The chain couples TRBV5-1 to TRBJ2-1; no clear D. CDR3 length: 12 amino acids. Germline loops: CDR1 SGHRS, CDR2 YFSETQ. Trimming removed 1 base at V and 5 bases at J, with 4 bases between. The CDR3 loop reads CASSLTDNEQFF. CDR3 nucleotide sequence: TGCGCCAGCAGCTTGACGGACAATGAGCAGTTCTTC.

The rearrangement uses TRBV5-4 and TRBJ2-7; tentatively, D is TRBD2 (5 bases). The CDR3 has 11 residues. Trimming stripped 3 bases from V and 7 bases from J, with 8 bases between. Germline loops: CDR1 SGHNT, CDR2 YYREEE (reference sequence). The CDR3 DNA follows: TGTGCCAGCAGCTCGTCGGGGGAGCAGTACTTC. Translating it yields CASSSSGEQYF.

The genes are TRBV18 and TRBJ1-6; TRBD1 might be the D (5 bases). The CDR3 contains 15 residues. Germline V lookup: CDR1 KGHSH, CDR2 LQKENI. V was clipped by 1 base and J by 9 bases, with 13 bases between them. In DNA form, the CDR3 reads TGTGCCAGCTCACCACGATCAACCAGGGTTTCACCCCTCCACTTT. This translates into CASSPRSTRVSPLHF.

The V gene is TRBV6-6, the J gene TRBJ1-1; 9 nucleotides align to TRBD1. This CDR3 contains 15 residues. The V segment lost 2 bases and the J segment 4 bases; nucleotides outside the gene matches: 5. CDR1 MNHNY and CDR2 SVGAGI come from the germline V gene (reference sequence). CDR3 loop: CASSYATGGSTEAFF. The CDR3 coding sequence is TGTGCCAGCAGTTACGCGACAGGGGGGTCCACTGAAGCTTTCTTT.

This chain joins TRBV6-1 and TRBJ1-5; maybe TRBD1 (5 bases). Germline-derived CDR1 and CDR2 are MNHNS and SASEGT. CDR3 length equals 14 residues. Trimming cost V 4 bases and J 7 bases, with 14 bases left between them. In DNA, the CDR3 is TGTGCCAGCAGTGGGACGCCTCGGGGGCAGCCCCAGCATTTT. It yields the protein CASSGTPRGQPQHF.

The CDR3 protein is CASSSIPTLSYEQYF. DNA for the CDR3: TGTGCCAGCAGCTCCATACCGACACTTTCCTACGAGCAGTACTTC. This sequence joins TRBV7-9 and TRBJ2-7; D is unclear. Trimming left V 4 bases short and J 1 base short, with 14 bases between. The CDR3 is made up of 15 amino acids. Germline V lookup: CDR1 SEHNR, CDR2 FQNEAQ (reference sequence).

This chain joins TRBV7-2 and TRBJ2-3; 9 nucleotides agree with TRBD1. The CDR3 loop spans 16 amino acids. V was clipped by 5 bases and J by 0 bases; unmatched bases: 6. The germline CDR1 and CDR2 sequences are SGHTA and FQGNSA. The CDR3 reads CASSLYRGPSTDTQYF. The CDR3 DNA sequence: TGTGCCAGCAGCCTCTACAGGGGGCCTAGCACAGATACGCAGTATTTT.

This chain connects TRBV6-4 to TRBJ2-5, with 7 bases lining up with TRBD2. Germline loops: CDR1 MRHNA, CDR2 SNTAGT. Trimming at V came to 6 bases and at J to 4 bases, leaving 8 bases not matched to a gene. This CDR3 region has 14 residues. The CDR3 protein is CASSPSSGRETQYF. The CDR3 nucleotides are TGTGCCAGCAGCCCCTCTAGCGGTCGAGAGACCCAGTACTTC.

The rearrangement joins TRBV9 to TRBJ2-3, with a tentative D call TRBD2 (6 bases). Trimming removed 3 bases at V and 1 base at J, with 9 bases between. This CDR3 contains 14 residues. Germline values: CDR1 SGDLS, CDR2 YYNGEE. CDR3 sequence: CASSARLGTDTQYF. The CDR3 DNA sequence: TGTGCCAGCAGCGCCAGACTAGGCACAGATACGCAGTATTTT.

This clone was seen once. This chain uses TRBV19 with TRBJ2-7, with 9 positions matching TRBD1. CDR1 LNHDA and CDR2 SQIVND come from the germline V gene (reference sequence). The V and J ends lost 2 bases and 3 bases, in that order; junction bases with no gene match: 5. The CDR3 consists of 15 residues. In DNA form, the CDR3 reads TGTGCCAGTAGTATACCGGGACAGGGCTACTACGAGCAGTACTTC. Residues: CASSIPGQGYYEQYF.

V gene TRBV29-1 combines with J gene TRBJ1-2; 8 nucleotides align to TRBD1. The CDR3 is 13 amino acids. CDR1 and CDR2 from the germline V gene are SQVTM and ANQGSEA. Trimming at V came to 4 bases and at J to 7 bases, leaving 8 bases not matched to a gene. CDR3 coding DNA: TGCAGCGTTGTGGACAGGGTGAAGGGTGGCTACACCTTC. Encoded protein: CSVVDRVKGGYTF.

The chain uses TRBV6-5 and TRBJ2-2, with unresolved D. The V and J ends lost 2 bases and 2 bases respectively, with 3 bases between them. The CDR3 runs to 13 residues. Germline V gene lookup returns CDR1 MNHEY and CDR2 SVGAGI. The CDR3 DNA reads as TGTGCCAGCAGTTACCCAAACACCGGGGAGCTGTTTTTT. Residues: CASSYPNTGELFF.

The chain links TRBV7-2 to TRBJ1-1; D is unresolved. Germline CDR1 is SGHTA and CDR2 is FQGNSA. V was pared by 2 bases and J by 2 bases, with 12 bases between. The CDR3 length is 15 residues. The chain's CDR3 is CASSLRQSLNTEAFF. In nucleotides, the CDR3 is TGTGCCAGCAGCTTAAGGCAGTCACTAAACACTGAAGCTTTCTTT.

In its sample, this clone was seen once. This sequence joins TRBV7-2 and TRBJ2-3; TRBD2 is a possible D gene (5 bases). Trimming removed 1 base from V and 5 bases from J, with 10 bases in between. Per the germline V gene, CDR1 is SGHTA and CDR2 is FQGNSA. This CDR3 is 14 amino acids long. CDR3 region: CASSLGGERDTQYF. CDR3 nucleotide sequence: TGTGCCAGCAGCTTAGGGGGAGAGAGAGATACGCAGTATTTT.

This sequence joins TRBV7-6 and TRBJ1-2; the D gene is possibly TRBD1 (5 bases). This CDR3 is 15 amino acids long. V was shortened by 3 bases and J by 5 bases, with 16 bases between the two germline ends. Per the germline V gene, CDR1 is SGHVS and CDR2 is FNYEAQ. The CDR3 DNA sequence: TGTGCCAGCAGCTTGGGAGAGGGCCGGGGGTATGGCTACACCTTC. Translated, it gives CASSLGEGRGYGYTF.

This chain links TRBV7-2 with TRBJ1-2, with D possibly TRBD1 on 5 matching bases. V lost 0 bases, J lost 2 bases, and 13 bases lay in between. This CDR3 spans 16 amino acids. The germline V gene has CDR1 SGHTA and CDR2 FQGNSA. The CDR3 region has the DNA TGTGCCAGCAGCTTAGCGGGGCAGGCCAACAACTATGGCTACACCTTC. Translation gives CASSLAGQANNYGYTF. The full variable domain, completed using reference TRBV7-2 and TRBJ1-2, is GAGVSQSPSNKVTEKGKDVELRCDPISGHTALYWYRQSLGQGLEFLIYFQGNSAPDKSGLPSDRFSAERTGGSVSTLTIQRTQQEDSAVYLCASSLAGQANNYGYTFGSGTRLTVV.

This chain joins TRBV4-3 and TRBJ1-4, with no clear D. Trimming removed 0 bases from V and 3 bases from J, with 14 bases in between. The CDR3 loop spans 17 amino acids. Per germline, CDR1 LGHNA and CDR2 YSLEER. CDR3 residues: CASSQDHGDPANEKLFF. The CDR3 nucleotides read TGCGCCAGCAGCCAAGATCACGGGGATCCAGCTAATGAAAAACTGTTTTTT.

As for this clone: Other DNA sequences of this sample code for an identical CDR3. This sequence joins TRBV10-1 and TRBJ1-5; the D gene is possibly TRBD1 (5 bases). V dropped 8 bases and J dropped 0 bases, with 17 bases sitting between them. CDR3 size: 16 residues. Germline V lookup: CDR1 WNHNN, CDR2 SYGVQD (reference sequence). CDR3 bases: TGCGCCAGCGGCCAGGCAGGGTTTGATAGCAATCAGCCCCAGCATTTT. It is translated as CASGQAGFDSNQPQHF.

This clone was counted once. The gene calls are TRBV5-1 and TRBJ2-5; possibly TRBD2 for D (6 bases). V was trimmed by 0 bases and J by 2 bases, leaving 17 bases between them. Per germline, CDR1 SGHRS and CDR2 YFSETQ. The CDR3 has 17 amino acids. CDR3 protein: CASSLDGAGLKQETQYF. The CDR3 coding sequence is TGCGCCAGCAGCTTGGACGGGGCGGGGTTAAAACAAGAGACCCAGTACTTC.

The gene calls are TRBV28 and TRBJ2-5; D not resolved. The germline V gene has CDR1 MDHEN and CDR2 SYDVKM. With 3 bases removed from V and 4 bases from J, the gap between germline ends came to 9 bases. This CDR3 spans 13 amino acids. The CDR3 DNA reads TGTGCCAGCAGTTTGTCGAGTACAGAGACCCAGTACTTC. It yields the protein CASSLSSTETQYF.

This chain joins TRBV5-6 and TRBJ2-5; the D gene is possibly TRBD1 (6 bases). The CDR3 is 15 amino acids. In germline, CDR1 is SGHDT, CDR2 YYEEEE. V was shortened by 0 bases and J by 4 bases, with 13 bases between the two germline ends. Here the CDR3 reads CASSLVAGERETQYF. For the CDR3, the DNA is TGTGCCAGCAGCTTGGTAGCAGGGGAACGAGAGACCCAGTACTTC.